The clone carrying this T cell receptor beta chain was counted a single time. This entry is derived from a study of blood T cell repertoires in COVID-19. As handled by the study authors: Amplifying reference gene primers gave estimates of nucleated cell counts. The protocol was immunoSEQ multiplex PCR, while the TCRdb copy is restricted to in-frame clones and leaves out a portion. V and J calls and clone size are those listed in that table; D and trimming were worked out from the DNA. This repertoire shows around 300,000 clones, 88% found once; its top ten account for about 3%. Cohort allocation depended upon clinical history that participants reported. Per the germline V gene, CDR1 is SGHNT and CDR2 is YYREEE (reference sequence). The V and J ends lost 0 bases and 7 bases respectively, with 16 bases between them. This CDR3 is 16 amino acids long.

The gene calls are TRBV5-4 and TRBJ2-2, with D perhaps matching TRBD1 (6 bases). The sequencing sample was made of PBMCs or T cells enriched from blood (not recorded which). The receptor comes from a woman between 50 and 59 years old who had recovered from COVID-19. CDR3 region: CASSLGQTGIVGELFF. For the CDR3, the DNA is TGTGCCAGCAGCTTGGGGCAAACAGGGATCGTCGGGGAGCTGTTTTTT.